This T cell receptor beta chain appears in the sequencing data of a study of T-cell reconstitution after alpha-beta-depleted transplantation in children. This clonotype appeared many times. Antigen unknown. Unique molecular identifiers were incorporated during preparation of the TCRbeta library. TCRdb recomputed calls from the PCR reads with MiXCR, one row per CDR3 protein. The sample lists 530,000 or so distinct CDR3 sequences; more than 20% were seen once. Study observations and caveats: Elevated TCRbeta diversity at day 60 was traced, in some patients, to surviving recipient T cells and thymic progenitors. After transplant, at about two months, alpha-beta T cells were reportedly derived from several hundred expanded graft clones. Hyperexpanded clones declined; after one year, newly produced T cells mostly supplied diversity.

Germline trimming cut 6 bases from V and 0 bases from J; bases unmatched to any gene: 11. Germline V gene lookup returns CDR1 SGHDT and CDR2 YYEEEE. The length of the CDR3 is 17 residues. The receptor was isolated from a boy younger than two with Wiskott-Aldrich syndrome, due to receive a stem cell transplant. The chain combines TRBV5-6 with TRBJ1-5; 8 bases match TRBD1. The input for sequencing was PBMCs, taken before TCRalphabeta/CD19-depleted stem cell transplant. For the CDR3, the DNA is TGTGCCAGCACCAAGCTCCGGGACAGGCATAGCAATCAGCCCCAGCATTTT. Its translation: CASTKLRDRHSNQPQHF.